Listed below are T cell receptor beta chains from one sample, sequenced in a study of T cells in Graves' hyperthyroidism and ophthalmopathy. TCRdb ran MiXCR on the multiplex PCR reads and lists one entry per CDR3 protein. Of 650,000 to 700,000 distinct CDR3 sequences listed, 15% to 20% are singletons. The specimen sequenced was blood. The receptor source for this set is a man aged 45-60 years with Graves' hyperthyroidism. Both conserved end residues are part of each CDR3. A D gene is named only where the DNA matches it firmly.

D gene: TRBD2; J gene: TRBJ2-1; V gene: TRBV7-9; CDR3 protein: CASSLAGLVWREQYNEQFF
D gene: TRBD2; J gene: TRBJ2-3; V gene: TRBV28; CDR3 protein: CASSNSGTSTDTQYF
D gene: TRBD2; J gene: TRBJ2-1; V gene: TRBV13; CDR3 protein: CASSSTLRLAGREQFF
D gene: TRBD1; J gene: TRBJ1-5; V gene: TRBV28; CDR3 protein: CASSPADRRNTWGNQPQHF
D gene: TRBD1; J gene: TRBJ2-7; V gene: TRBV7-9; CDR3 protein: CATRQGENEQYF
D gene: -; J gene: TRBJ2-1; V gene: TRBV5-1; CDR3 protein: CASSLDYGSYNEQFF
D gene: TRBD1; J gene: TRBJ1-6; V gene: TRBV28; CDR3 protein: CASRDRDSFYNSPLHF
D gene: -; J gene: TRBJ1-1; V gene: TRBV4-2; CDR3 protein: CASSPIKGWKAFF
D gene: TRBD1; J gene: TRBJ1-2; V gene: TRBV28; CDR3 protein: CASSSTGDRGYTF
D gene: -; J gene: TRBJ1-5; V gene: TRBV30; CDR3 protein: CAWSWQTASYSNQPQHF
D gene: -; J gene: TRBJ2-7; V gene: TRBV7-9; CDR3 protein: CASSLGVGGFYEQYF
D gene: -; J gene: TRBJ1-1; V gene: TRBV11-2; CDR3 protein: CASSLVGVRQKNTEAFF
D gene: TRBD1; J gene: TRBJ1-6; V gene: TRBV6-1; CDR3 protein: CASSNGIPGQNSPLHF
D gene: -; J gene: TRBJ2-7; V gene: TRBV28; CDR3 protein: CASSTFTASSFYEQYF
D gene: TRBD2; J gene: TRBJ2-5; V gene: TRBV10-2; CDR3 protein: CASSGLAGKQETQYF
D gene: -; J gene: TRBJ2-7; V gene: TRBV27; CDR3 protein: CASSGNGVRQYF
D gene: TRBD2; J gene: TRBJ2-4; V gene: TRBV18; CDR3 protein: CASSPRTSGSLENIQYF
D gene: -; J gene: TRBJ1-2; V gene: TRBV5-5; CDR3 protein: CASSFAEAYGYTF
D gene: TRBD2; J gene: TRBJ2-1; V gene: TRBV20-1; CDR3 protein: CSAQRLAGGPPDEQFF
D gene: -; J gene: TRBJ2-1; V gene: TRBV9; CDR3 protein: CASSVASLGVLNEQFF
D gene: TRBD2; J gene: TRBJ2-1; V gene: TRBV3-1; CDR3 protein: CASSQFRTSAYNEQFF
D gene: TRBD1; J gene: TRBJ2-3; V gene: TRBV11-2; CDR3 protein: CASSTDRGRNMQYF
D gene: -; J gene: TRBJ1-1; V gene: TRBV7-2; CDR3 protein: CASTAGGGTEAFF
D gene: -; J gene: TRBJ1-1; V gene: TRBV6-1; CDR3 protein: CASSARESMNTEAFF
D gene: TRBD1; J gene: TRBJ2-7; V gene: TRBV28; CDR3 protein: CASSPGTGTWYEQYF
D gene: -; J gene: TRBJ2-1; V gene: TRBV12-3/TRBV12-4; CDR3 protein: CASSFRPWGIDLFNEQFF
D gene: -; J gene: TRBJ1-4; V gene: TRBV18; CDR3 protein: CASSPPQPNKKLFF
D gene: -; J gene: TRBJ2-7; V gene: TRBV18; CDR3 protein: CASSPRGVTSGSYEQYF
D gene: -; J gene: TRBJ2-7; V gene: TRBV25-1; CDR3 protein: CASSEYAGDRGVGEQYF
D gene: -; J gene: TRBJ1-1; V gene: TRBV28; CDR3 protein: CASGVSGRTEAFF
D gene: -; J gene: TRBJ1-1; V gene: TRBV28; CDR3 protein: CASKGWTVEAFF
D gene: TRBD1; J gene: TRBJ1-5; V gene: TRBV5-6; CDR3 protein: CASSNGQGSQPQHF
D gene: -; J gene: TRBJ2-1; V gene: TRBV3-1; CDR3 protein: CASSQGLAINEQFF
D gene: -; J gene: TRBJ2-7; V gene: TRBV27; CDR3 protein: CASSGGDRPSYEQYF
D gene: -; J gene: TRBJ1-1; V gene: TRBV6-1; CDR3 protein: CASSRTGLDTEAFF
D gene: TRBD2; J gene: TRBJ2-1; V gene: TRBV3-1; CDR3 protein: CASSPRLAGGVEQFF
D gene: -; J gene: TRBJ2-2; V gene: TRBV7-2; CDR3 protein: CASSLKASGGELFF
D gene: -; J gene: TRBJ2-5; V gene: TRBV6-4; CDR3 protein: CAISRSRQTQYF